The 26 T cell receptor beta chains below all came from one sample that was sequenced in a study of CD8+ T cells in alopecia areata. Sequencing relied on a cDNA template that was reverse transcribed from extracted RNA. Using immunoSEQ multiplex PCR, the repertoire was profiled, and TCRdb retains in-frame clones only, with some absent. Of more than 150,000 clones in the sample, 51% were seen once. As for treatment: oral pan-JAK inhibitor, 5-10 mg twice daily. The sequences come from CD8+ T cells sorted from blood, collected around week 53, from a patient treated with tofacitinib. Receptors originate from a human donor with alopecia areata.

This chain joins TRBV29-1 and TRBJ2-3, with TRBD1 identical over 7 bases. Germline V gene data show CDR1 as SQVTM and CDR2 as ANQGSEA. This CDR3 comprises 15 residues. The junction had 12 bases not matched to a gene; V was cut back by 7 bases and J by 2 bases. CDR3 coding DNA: TGCAGCGCAGACCCGCAGGGGGTTAACACAGATACGCAGTATTTT. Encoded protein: CSADPQGVNTDTQYF.

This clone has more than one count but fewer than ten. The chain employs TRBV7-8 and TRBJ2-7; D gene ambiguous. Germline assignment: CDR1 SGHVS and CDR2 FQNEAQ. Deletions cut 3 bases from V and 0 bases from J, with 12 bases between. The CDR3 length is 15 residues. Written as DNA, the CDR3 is TGTGCCAGCAGCTTCCCGACACAAGGCTCCTACGAGCAGTACTTC. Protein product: CASSFPTQGSYEQYF.

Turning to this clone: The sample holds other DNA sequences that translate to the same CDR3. The CDR3 DNA follows: TGTGCCAGCAGCTTGGTCCCCGGGGAGCTGTTTTTT. The encoded protein is CASSLVPGELFF. The chain has TRBV5-6 and TRBJ2-2; D is uncertain. CDR3 length: 12 residues. The V end lost 0 bases, the J end lost 6 bases, and 3 bases lay between the germline ends. Germline values: CDR1 SGHDT, CDR2 YYEEEE.

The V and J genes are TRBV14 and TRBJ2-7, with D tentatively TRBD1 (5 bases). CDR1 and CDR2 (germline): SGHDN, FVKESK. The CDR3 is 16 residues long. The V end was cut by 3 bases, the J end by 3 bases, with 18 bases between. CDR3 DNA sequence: TGTGCCAGCAGCCAGACAGCCCAGTGGCCAGACTACGAGCAGTACTTC. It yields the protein CASSQTAQWPDYEQYF.

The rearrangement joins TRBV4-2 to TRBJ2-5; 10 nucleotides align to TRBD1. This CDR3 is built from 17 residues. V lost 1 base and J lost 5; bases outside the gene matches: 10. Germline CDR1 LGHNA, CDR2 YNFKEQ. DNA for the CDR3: TGTGCCAGCAGCCAAGCCCGGGACAGGGGAGGAGTGGAGACCCAGTACTTC. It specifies CASSQARDRGGVETQYF.

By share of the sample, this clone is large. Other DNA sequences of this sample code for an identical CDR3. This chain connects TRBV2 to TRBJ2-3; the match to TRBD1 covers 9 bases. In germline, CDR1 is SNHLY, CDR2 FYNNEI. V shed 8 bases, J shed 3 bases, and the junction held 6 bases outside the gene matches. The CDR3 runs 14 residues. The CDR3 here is CASGGQGLTDTQYF. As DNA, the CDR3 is TGTGCCAGCGGGGGACAGGGTCTTACAGATACGCAGTATTTT.

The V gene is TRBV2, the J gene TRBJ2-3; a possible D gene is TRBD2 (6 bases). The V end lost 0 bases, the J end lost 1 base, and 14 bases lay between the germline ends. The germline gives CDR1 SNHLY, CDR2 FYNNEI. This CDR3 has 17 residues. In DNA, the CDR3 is TGTGCCAGCAGTGAAGCGCTGGCTAGCGTTGGCACAGATACGCAGTATTTT. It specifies CASSEALASVGTDTQYF.

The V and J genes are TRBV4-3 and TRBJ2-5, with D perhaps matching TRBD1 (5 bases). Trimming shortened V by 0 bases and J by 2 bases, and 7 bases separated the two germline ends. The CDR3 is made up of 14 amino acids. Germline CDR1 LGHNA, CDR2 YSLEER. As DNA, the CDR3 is TGCGCCAGCAGCCAAGACCAGGGACAAGAGACCCAGTACTTC. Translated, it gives CASSQDQGQETQYF.

DNA for the CDR3: TGCAGCGTTGTTGGGGGGGAAAACACTGAAGCTTTCTTT. Protein product: CSVVGGENTEAFF. The rearrangement links TRBV29-1 to TRBJ1-1; TRBD1 is a possible D gene (5 bases). The germline V gene has CDR1 SQVTM and CDR2 ANQGSEA. Trimming removed 4 bases at V and 2 bases at J, with 11 bases between. The CDR3 has 13 amino acids.

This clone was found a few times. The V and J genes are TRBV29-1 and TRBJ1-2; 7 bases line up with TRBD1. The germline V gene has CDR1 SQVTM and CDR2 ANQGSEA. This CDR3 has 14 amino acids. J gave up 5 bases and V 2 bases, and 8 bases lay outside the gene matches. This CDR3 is CSVETLTGMYGYTF. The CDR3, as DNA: TGCAGCGTTGAAACCCTGACAGGGATGTATGGCTACACCTTC.

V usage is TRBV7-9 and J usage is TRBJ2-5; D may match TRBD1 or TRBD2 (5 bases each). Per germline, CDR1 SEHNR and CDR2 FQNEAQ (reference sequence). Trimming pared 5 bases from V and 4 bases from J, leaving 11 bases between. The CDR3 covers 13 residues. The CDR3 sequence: CASSLGDLETQYF. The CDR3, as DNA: TGTGCCAGCAGCCTGGGGGATTTAGAGACCCAGTACTTC.

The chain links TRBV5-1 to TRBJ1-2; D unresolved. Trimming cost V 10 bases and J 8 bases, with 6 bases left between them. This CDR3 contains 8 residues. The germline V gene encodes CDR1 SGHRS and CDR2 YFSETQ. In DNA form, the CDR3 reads TGCGCCCTCCCGGGCTACACCTTC. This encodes CALPGYTF.

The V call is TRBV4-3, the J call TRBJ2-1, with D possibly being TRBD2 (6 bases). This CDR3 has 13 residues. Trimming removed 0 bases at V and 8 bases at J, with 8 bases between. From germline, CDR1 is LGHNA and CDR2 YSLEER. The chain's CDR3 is CASSQEWGDEQFF. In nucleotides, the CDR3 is TGCGCCAGCAGCCAAGAGTGGGGGGATGAGCAGTTCTTC.

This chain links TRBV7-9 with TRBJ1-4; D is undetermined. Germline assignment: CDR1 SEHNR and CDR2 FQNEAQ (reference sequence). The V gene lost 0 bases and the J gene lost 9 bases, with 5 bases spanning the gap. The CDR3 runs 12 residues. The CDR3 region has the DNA TGTGCCAGCAGCTTAGCCGGAAAAAAACTGTTTTTT. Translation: CASSLAGKKLFF.

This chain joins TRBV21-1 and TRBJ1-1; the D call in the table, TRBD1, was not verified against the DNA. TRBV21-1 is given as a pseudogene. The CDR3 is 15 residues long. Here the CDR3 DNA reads TGTGCCAGCAGCAGGCAAACAGGGCTGGACACTGAAGCTTTCTTT. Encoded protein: CASSRQTGLDTEAFF.

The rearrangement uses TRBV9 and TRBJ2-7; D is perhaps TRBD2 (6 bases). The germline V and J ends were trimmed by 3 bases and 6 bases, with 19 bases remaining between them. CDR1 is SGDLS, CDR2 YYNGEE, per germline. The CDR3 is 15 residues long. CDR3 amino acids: CASSDGIAEFFEQYF. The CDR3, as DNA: TGTGCCAGCAGCGACGGGATAGCGGAGTTTTTCGAGCAGTACTTC.

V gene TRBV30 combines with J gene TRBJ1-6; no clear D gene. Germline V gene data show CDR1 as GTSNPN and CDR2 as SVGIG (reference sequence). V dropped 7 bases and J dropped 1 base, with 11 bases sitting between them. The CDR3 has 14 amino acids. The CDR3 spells CALLGASYNSPLHF. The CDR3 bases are TGTGCCTTGCTGGGAGCGTCCTATAATTCACCCCTCCACTTT.

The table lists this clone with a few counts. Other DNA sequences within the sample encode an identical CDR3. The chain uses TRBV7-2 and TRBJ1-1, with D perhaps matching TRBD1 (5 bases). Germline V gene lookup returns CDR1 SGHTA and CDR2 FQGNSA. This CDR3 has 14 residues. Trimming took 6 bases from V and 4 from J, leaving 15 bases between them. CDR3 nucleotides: TGTGCCAGCAGTCCAGGGTTGTTAGGCACTGAAGCTTTCTTT. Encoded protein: CASSPGLLGTEAFF. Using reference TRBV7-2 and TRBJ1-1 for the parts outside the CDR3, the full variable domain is GAGVSQSPSNKVTEKGKDVELRCDPISGHTALYWYRQSLGQGLEFLIYFQGNSAPDKSGLPSDRFSAERTGGSVSTLTIQRTQQEDSAVYLCASSPGLLGTEAFFGQGTRLTVV.

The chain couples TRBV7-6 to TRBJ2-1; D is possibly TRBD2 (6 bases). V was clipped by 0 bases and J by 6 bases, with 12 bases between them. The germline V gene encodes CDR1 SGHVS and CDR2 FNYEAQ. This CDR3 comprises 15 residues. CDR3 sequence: CASSLAGGWGNEQFF. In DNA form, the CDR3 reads TGTGCCAGCAGCTTAGCGGGGGGTTGGGGCAATGAGCAGTTCTTC.

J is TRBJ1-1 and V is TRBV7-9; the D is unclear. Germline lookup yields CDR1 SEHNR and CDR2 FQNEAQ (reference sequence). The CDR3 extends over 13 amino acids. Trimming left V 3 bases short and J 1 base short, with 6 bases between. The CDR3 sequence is CASSLQGNTEAFF. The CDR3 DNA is TGTGCCAGCAGCTTGCAAGGGAACACTGAAGCTTTCTTT. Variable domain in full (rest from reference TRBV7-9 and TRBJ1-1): DTGVSQNPRHKITKRGQNVTFRCDPISEHNRLYWYRQTLGQGPEFLTYFQNEAQLEKSRLLSDRFSAERPKGSFSTLEIQRTEQGDSAMYLCASSLQGNTEAFFGQGTRLTVV.

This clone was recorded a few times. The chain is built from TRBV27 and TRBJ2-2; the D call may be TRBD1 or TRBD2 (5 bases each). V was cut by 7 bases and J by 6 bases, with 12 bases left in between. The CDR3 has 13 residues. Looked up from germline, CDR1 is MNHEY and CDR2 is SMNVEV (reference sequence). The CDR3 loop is CASTSRGPGELFF. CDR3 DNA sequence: TGTGCCAGCACTAGTCGGGGACCCGGGGAGCTGTTTTTT.

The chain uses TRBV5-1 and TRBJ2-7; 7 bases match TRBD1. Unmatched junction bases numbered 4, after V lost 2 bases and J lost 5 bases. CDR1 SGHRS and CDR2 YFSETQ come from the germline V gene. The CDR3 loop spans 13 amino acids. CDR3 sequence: CASSFRGRDEQYF. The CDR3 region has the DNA TGCGCCAGCAGCTTTAGGGGGCGAGACGAGCAGTACTTC.

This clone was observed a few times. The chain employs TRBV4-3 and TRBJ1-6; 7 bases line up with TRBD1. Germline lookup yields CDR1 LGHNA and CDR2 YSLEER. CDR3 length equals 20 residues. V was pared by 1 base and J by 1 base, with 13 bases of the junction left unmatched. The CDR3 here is CASSQVAPDREGSYNSPLHF. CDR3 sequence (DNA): TGCGCCAGCAGCCAAGTGGCCCCCGACAGGGAAGGGTCCTATAATTCACCCCTCCACTTT.

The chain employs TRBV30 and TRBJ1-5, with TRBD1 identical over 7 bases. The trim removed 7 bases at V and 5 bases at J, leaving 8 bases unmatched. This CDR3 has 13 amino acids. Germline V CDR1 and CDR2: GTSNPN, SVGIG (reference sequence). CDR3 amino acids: CAFSTGIDQPQHF. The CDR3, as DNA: TGTGCCTTTTCGACAGGGATAGATCAGCCCCAGCATTTT. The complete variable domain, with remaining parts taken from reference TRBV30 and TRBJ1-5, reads SQTIHQWPATLVQPVGSPLSLECTVEGTSNPNLYWYRQAAGRGLQLLFYSVGIGQISSEVPQNLSASRPQDRQFILSSKKLLLSDSGFYLCAFSTGIDQPQHFGDGTRLSIL.

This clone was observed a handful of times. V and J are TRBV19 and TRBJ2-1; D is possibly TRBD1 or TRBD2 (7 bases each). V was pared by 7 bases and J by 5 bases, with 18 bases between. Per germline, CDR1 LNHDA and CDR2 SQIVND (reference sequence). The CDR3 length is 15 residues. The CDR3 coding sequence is TGTGCCAGTATAGGGGGCGGGGGTTGGGACAATGAGCAGTTCTTC. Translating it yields CASIGGGGWDNEQFF.

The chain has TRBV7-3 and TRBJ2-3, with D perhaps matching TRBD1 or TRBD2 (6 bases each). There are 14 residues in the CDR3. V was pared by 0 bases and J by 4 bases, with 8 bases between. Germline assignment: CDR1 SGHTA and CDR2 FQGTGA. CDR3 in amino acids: CASSLTGGADTQYF. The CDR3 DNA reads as TGTGCCAGCAGCTTAACCGGGGGCGCAGATACGCAGTATTTT.